Following are 7 T cell receptor beta chains from one sample sequenced in a study of blood T cell repertoires in COVID-19. Repertoires were generated with immunoSEQ multiplex PCR, while TCRdb's copy carries only in-frame clones and drops some. Of some 350,000 clones in the sample, 88% were seen once. The sample was PBMCs or T cells enriched from blood (not recorded which). These TCRs come from a man aged 25 to 40 who had recovered from COVID-19.

The chain recombines TRBV10-1 with TRBJ1-1, with D hard to call. This CDR3 spans 14 amino acids. From germline, CDR1 is WNHNN and CDR2 SYGVQD (reference sequence). V lost 3 bases to trimming and J lost 4 bases, with 12 bases between them. The CDR3 nucleotides read TGCGCCAGCAGTGACCAGGCCGAAAGCACTGAAGCTTTCTTT. It encodes CASSDQAESTEAFF.

The genes are TRBV5-4 and TRBJ1-2; the D gene is possibly TRBD1 (5 bases). The length of the CDR3 is 16 residues. V lost 3 bases to trimming and J lost 5 bases, with 20 bases between them. Germline CDR1 SGHNT, CDR2 YYREEE (reference sequence). The chain's CDR3 is CASSWGRGIHGYGYTF. The CDR3, as DNA: TGTGCCAGCAGCTGGGGACGGGGGATTCACGGGTATGGCTACACCTTC.

The V and J genes are TRBV4-1 and TRBJ1-4; the match to TRBD1 covers 7 bases. The junction had 10 bases not matched to a gene; V was cut back by 3 bases and J by 3 bases. CDR1 and CDR2 (germline): MGHRA, YSYEKL. CDR3 length equals 17 residues. CDR3 nucleotide sequence: TGCGCCAGCAGCCAGAGGCCCGCCGGGACAGCTAATGAAAAACTGTTTTTT. It is translated as CASSQRPAGTANEKLFF.

The chain recombines TRBV6-5 with TRBJ1-3; D remains ambiguous. Trimming removed 4 bases from V and 3 bases from J, with 13 bases in between. CDR3 length equals 15 residues. CDR1 is MNHEY and CDR2 is SVGAGI in the germline V gene. The CDR3 sequence: CASSSPVLNGNTIYF. For the CDR3, the DNA is TGTGCCAGCAGTTCTCCGGTCTTGAATGGAAACACCATATATTTT.

The chain employs TRBV19 and TRBJ1-2; TRBD1 matches at 9 bases. J was trimmed by 8 bases and V by 3 bases; bases with no gene match: 10. Germline CDR1 and CDR2: LNHDA and SQIVND (reference sequence). This CDR3 contains 15 residues. The CDR3 bases are TGTGCCAGTAGTATCGACCCACAGGGGGCGCGGGGCTACACCTTC. It codes for CASSIDPQGARGYTF.

The chain combines TRBV7-9 with TRBJ2-2, with D possibly being TRBD2 (6 bases). Trimming shortened V by 1 base and J by 5 bases, and 8 bases separated the two germline ends. Per germline, CDR1 SEHNR and CDR2 FQNEAQ (reference sequence). The length of the CDR3 is 14 residues. The CDR3 region is CASSLGRGTGELFF. The CDR3 coding sequence is TGTGCCAGCAGCTTAGGACGGGGGACCGGGGAGCTGTTTTTT.

This clone showed up just once. The chain employs TRBV28 and TRBJ2-3; 12 nucleotides align to TRBD2. From germline, CDR1 is MDHEN and CDR2 SYDVKM. The length of the CDR3 is 17 residues. V was pared by 1 base and J by 0 bases, with 2 bases of the junction left unmatched. The CDR3 DNA sequence: TGTGCCAGCAGTTTATTCACTAGCGGGGGGAGCACAGATACGCAGTATTTT. This translates into CASSLFTSGGSTDTQYF.